Included here is one T cell receptor beta chain sequence, with context. These data come from a study of CD8 T cells in Susac syndrome. V dropped 2 bases and J dropped 3 bases, with 10 bases sitting between them. Germline V CDR1 and CDR2: MNHNS, SASEGT. The CDR3 runs to 15 residues. An amount of RNA that ranged from about 0.45 to 1 ug was reverse transcribed with random hexamers. An immunoSEQ multiplex PCR amplified TCR beta CDR3 over 54 Vbeta and 13 Jbeta. TCRdb re-derived calls from the immunoSEQ multiplex PCR reads in MiXCR, one entry per CDR3 protein. The sample shows approximately 110,000 distinct CDR3 sequences, about 96% of them seen only once. Negative isolation was used for CD8+ and CD4+ T cells and FACS enrichment for TEMRA cells.

The sequenced material came from CD4+ T cells from PBMCs. This chain connects TRBV6-1 to TRBJ1-4; no clear D. This TCR derives from a human donor in good health. CDR3 bases: TGTGCCAGCAGTGAATACGGGCGGCCTAATGAAAAACTGTTTTTT. It yields the protein CASSEYGRPNEKLFF.